This TCR beta chain came from a study of shared clonotypes between healthy human individuals. The protocol was immunoSEQ multiplex PCR, while the TCRdb copy is restricted to in-frame clones and leaves out a portion. Here the sample spans about 480,000 clones, 75% to 80% being singletons. Germline-derived CDR1 and CDR2 are SGHNT and YYREEE (reference sequence). With 8 bases removed from V and 3 bases from J, the gap between germline ends came to 14 bases. This CDR3 spans 13 amino acids. This clonotype was sampled from a woman between 40 and 55 years old in good health. Some clones in this sample may be carry-over from other donors' samples. The material sequenced was PBMCs. V usage is TRBV5-4 and J usage is TRBJ1-1; D not certain. The CDR3 DNA reads as TGTGCCAGACCTTCACATGTGGACACTGAAGCTTTCTTT. Protein: CARPSHVDTEAFF.